The 29 T cell receptor beta chains below come from one sample, sequenced in a study of cytomegalovirus exposure and HLA in healthy donors. The PCR employed 60 Vbeta primers together with 13 Jbeta primers. Method: immunoSEQ multiplex PCR; TCRdb's copy keeps in-frame clones and lacks some. The table includes 150,000 to 200,000 clones, approximately 86% detected once. Sequences were obtained from PBMCs. Receptors originate from a woman between 18 and 29 years old in good health and CMV-seronegative.

The V and J genes are TRBV7-9 and TRBJ2-7, with a tentative D call TRBD2 (5 bases). The CDR3 sequence is 15 residues long. Trimming pared 5 bases from V and 2 bases from J, leaving 16 bases between. Per germline, CDR1 SEHNR and CDR2 FQNEAQ (reference sequence). CDR3 bases: TGTGCCAGCAGCGCCGACGGGGAGCGACCCTACGAGCAGTACTTC. As protein: CASSADGERPYEQYF.

The chain carries TRBV5-1 and TRBJ2-7; tentative D call: TRBD1 (6 bases). Per germline, CDR1 SGHRS and CDR2 YFSETQ. V lost 5 bases, J lost 3 bases, and 12 bases lay in between. This CDR3 spans 13 amino acids. This CDR3 reads CASSDGRGYEQYF. DNA for the CDR3: TGCGCCAGCAGTGATGGCAGGGGCTACGAGCAGTACTTC.

The J gene is TRBJ2-2, the V gene TRBV5-5; 7 bases are shared with TRBD1. The V gene's germline CDR1 is SGHKS and CDR2 YYEKEE (reference sequence). J gave up 2 bases and V 0 bases, and 4 bases lay outside the gene matches. The CDR3 loop spans 16 amino acids. CDR3 loop: CASSLETGDNTGELFF. CDR3 DNA: TGTGCCAGCAGCTTGGAAACAGGGGACAACACCGGGGAGCTGTTTTTT.

The V call is TRBV6-6, the J call TRBJ2-1; D is unclear. CDR3 length equals 13 residues. Germline V gene lookup returns CDR1 MNHNY and CDR2 SVGAGI (reference sequence). V was pared by 0 bases and J by 7 bases, with 7 bases between. The CDR3 nucleotides read TGTGCCAGCAGTTACTCGAGAGAGAATGAGCAGTTCTTC. It encodes CASSYSRENEQFF.

The rearrangement joins TRBV4-1 to TRBJ2-1; 8 positions match TRBD2. This CDR3 contains 16 residues. The junction had 7 bases not matched to a gene; V was cut back by 0 bases and J by 6 bases. Germline assignment: CDR1 MGHRA and CDR2 YSYEKL. The chain's CDR3 is CASSQDRAGESNEQFF. The DNA of the CDR3 is TGCGCCAGCAGCCAAGATCGAGCGGGAGAGAGCAATGAGCAGTTCTTC.

This clone was found a few times. V and J are TRBV6-5 and TRBJ2-5; D is uncertain. The DNA end favors TRBJ2-7, so the J call may be wrong. Germline loops: CDR1 MNHEY, CDR2 SVGAGI. The CDR3 totals 11 residues. The CDR3 protein is CASSSPYEQYF. As DNA, the CDR3 is TGTGCCAGCAGTTCCCCGTACGAGCAGTACTTC.

The chain uses TRBV5-1 and TRBJ1-2; D call uncertain. Between the trimmed V and J ends, which lost 4 bases and 3 bases, there was a span of 13 bases. This CDR3 spans 14 amino acids. The germline V gene encodes CDR1 SGHRS and CDR2 YFSETQ. Here the CDR3 reads CASSPGPGYYGYTF. In DNA form, the CDR3 reads TGCGCCAGCAGCCCCGGCCCGGGGTACTATGGCTACACCTTC. The full variable domain, rest sourced from reference TRBV5-1 and TRBJ1-2, is KAGVTQTPRYLIKTRGQQVTLSCSPISGHRSVSWYQQTPGQGLQFLFEYFSETQRNKGNFPGRFSGRQFSNSRSEMNVSTLELGDSALYLCASSPGPGYYGYTFGSGTRLTVV.

The chain combines TRBV5-6 with TRBJ2-7; perhaps TRBD1 as D (6 bases). Trimming removed 3 bases from V and 1 base from J, with 14 bases in between. The CDR3 consists of 15 residues. The germline V gene has CDR1 SGHDT and CDR2 YYEEEE. In DNA, the CDR3 is TGTGCCAGCAGCTATCTCCAGGGGAGTTCCTACGAGCAGTACTTC. Translating gives CASSYLQGSSYEQYF.

This clone was seen just once. This chain links TRBV5-8 with TRBJ2-7; 7 bases map to TRBD1. The length of the CDR3 is 14 residues. Germline CDR1 reads SGHTS; CDR2 reads YDEGEE. V lost 3 bases to trimming and J lost 5 bases; unmatched junction nucleotides: 8. CDR3 coding DNA: TGTGCCAGCAGCTCGCGACAGGGCCGGGACGAGCAGTACTTC. Residues: CASSSRQGRDEQYF.

DNA for the CDR3: TGTGCCAGCAGATACGGGGGTAGCACCGGGGAGCTGTTTTTT. This translates into CASRYGGSTGELFF. This rearrangement joins TRBV27 to TRBJ2-2; perhaps TRBD2 as D (6 bases). CDR1 is MNHEY, CDR2 SMNVEV, per germline (reference sequence). The CDR3 consists of 14 residues. Between the trimmed V and J ends, which lost 6 bases and 4 bases, there was a span of 12 bases.

This rearrangement joins TRBV6-5 to TRBJ1-1; D remains unclear. Trimming removed 5 bases from V and 1 base from J, with 8 bases in between. The CDR3 is made up of 13 amino acids. The germline CDR1 and CDR2 sequences are MNHEY and SVGAGI. CDR3 DNA: TGTGCCAGCAGTATTGCAGGGAACACTGAAGCTTTCTTT. This translates into CASSIAGNTEAFF.

V usage is TRBV7-6 and J usage is TRBJ2-7; 7 bases align to TRBD1. The CDR3 contains 15 residues. Germline CDR1 is SGHVS and CDR2 is FNYEAQ. Trimming took 1 base from V and 0 from J; bases not matched to a gene: 3. CDR3 sequence: CASSLGQGNSYEQYF. The CDR3 coding sequence is TGTGCCAGCAGCTTAGGACAGGGTAACTCCTACGAGCAGTACTTC.

This sequence joins TRBV5-1 and TRBJ1-3, with 8 positions matching TRBD1. Germline trimming cut 4 bases from V and 3 bases from J; bases unmatched to any gene: 6. This CDR3 is built from 15 residues. Germline CDR1 SGHRS, CDR2 YFSETQ. The CDR3 reads CASSVTGDFGNTIYF. The CDR3, as DNA: TGCGCCAGCAGCGTGACAGGGGACTTTGGAAACACCATATATTTT.

Note on this clone: The sample has other DNA sequences that encode this CDR3 too. The chain carries TRBV18 and TRBJ1-5; D is possibly TRBD1 (5 bases). The germline V gene has CDR1 KGHSH and CDR2 LQKENI. The CDR3 is 13 amino acids. V was trimmed by 3 bases and J by 5 bases, leaving 8 bases between them. The DNA for the CDR3 is TGTGCCAGCTCACCCGGGGGAGATCAGCCCCAGCATTTT. Its translation: CASSPGGDQPQHF.

This clone was counted a single time. This chain uses TRBV29-1 with TRBJ2-1; 9 nucleotides line up with TRBD2. The CDR3 consists of 18 residues. Germline V gene data show CDR1 as SQVTM and CDR2 as ANQGSEA. CDR3 in amino acids: CSARRASGVMFSYNEQFF. The CDR3, as DNA: TGCAGTGCAAGGAGGGCTAGCGGGGTTATGTTCTCCTACAATGAGCAGTTCTTC.

The J gene is TRBJ2-3, the V gene TRBV29-1; tentatively, D is TRBD1 (5 bases). Deletions cut 3 bases from V and 4 bases from J, with 8 bases between. The CDR3 contains 12 residues. Germline V gives CDR1 SQVTM, CDR2 ANQGSEA. CDR3 DNA sequence: TGCAGCGTTGAGGTCAGGGCAGATACGCAGTATTTT. This codes for CSVEVRADTQYF.

This chain joins TRBV5-6 and TRBJ2-7; TRBD1 might be the D (6 bases). V dropped 0 bases and J dropped 3 bases, with 16 bases sitting between them. Germline lookup yields CDR1 SGHDT and CDR2 YYEEEE. The CDR3 extends over 16 amino acids. CDR3 nucleotide sequence: TGTGCCAGCAGCTTGGCCCAGGGGATACTAGACTACGAGCAGTACTTC. This sequence encodes CASSLAQGILDYEQYF.

V gene TRBV2 combines with J gene TRBJ1-4, with TRBD1 as a possible D gene (6 bases). The V end lost 4 bases, the J end lost 4 bases, and 13 bases lay between the germline ends. CDR1 is SNHLY, CDR2 FYNNEI, per germline. CDR3 length: 15 amino acids. CDR3 protein: CASSGNRVVNEKLFF. In DNA form, the CDR3 reads TGTGCCAGCAGTGGTAACAGGGTAGTTAATGAAAAACTGTTTTTT.

This chain uses TRBV19 with TRBJ1-2; D might be TRBD1 (5 bases). The CDR3 runs 12 residues. Germline-derived CDR1 and CDR2 are LNHDA and SQIVND (reference sequence). V lost 4 bases and J lost 8, with 11 bases in between. The CDR3 sequence: CASSTGYWGYTF. The DNA for the CDR3 is TGTGCCAGTAGTACAGGGTATTGGGGCTACACCTTC. The complete variable domain, with remaining parts taken from reference TRBV19 and TRBJ1-2, reads DGGITQSPKYLFRKEGQNVTLSCEQNLNHDAMYWYRQDPGQGLRLIYYSQIVNDFQKGDIAEGYSVSREKKESFPLTVTSAQKNPTAFYLCASSTGYWGYTFGSGTRLTVV.

The chain recombines TRBV19 with TRBJ2-3; unclear D gene. The ends were cut back, 5 bases at V and 1 base at J, with 7 bases in the middle. Germline V CDR1 and CDR2: LNHDA, SQIVND (reference sequence). This CDR3 spans 13 amino acids. Here the CDR3 reads CASSSIGTDTQYF. The CDR3, as DNA: TGTGCCAGTAGTTCTATAGGCACAGATACGCAGTATTTT.

The V gene is TRBV7-2, the J gene TRBJ1-2; the match to TRBD1 covers 7 bases. The CDR3 is 13 residues long. V was clipped by 5 bases and J by 6 bases; unmatched bases: 6. The germline CDR1 and CDR2 sequences are SGHTA and FQGNSA. The CDR3 sequence: CASSAETGNGYTF. CDR3 nucleotides: TGTGCCAGCAGCGCCGAGACAGGGAATGGCTACACCTTC.

The chain carries TRBV19 and TRBJ2-3, with D possibly TRBD2 on 5 matching bases. The V gene's germline CDR1 is LNHDA and CDR2 SQIVND (reference sequence). The germline V and J ends were trimmed by 2 bases and 5 bases, with 8 bases remaining between them. This CDR3 has 13 residues. CDR3 DNA: TGTGCCAGTAGTATAACCGGGAAAGATACGCAGTATTTT. Amino acid sequence: CASSITGKDTQYF.

The V and J genes are TRBV6-4 and TRBJ2-6; D remains unclear. Germline V lookup: CDR1 MRHNA, CDR2 SNTAGT. Trimming shortened V by 1 base and J by 0 bases, and 4 bases separated the two germline ends. CDR3 length equals 15 residues. The CDR3 bases are TGTGCCAGCAGTGACTTCGGCTCTGGGGCCAACGTCCTGACTTTC. This encodes CASSDFGSGANVLTF.

The chain employs TRBV7-2 and TRBJ2-7; D gene uncertain. From germline, CDR1 is SGHTA and CDR2 FQGNSA. This CDR3 has 12 residues. Deletions cut 3 bases from V and 3 bases from J, with 6 bases between. The CDR3 sequence: CASSLVGYEQYF. The DNA for the CDR3 is TGTGCCAGCAGCTTGGTCGGCTACGAGCAGTACTTC.

J is TRBJ2-5 and V is TRBV5-1; no reliable D call. This CDR3 has 14 residues. V was clipped by 2 bases and J by 0 bases, with 8 bases between them. Per germline, CDR1 SGHRS and CDR2 YFSETQ. CDR3 region: CASSFVVYQETQYF. The CDR3 nucleotides are TGCGCCAGCAGCTTTGTAGTGTACCAAGAGACCCAGTACTTC. The full variable domain, in which reference TRBV5-1 and TRBJ2-5 provide the parts outside the CDR3, is KAGVTQTPRYLIKTRGQQVTLSCSPISGHRSVSWYQQTPGQGLQFLFEYFSETQRNKGNFPGRFSGRQFSNSRSEMNVSTLELGDSALYLCASSFVVYQETQYFGPGTRLLVL.

The chain is built from TRBV30 and TRBJ1-1, with D possibly matching TRBD1 (6 bases). The CDR3 covers 15 residues. The germline gives CDR1 GTSNPN, CDR2 SVGIG (reference sequence). Trimming shortened V by 2 bases and J by 7 bases, and 20 bases separated the two germline ends. The CDR3 DNA follows: TGTGCCTGGAGTCAAAGGCCACAGGGAAGGGGTGAAGCTTTCTTT. Its translation is CAWSQRPQGRGEAFF.

The chain joins TRBV4-1 to TRBJ1-1; 9 bases match TRBD1. From germline, CDR1 is MGHRA and CDR2 YSYEKL. This CDR3 has 13 residues. J gave up 11 bases and V 0 bases, and 4 bases lay outside the gene matches. CDR3 sequence reads: CASSQDGTGRAFF. The DNA of the CDR3 is TGCGCCAGCAGCCAAGATGGGACAGGGCGGGCTTTCTTT.

The chain links TRBV7-2 to TRBJ2-5, with a tentative D call TRBD2 (6 bases). The DNA end lines up better with TRBJ2-7; the J call may be wrong. Germline V lookup: CDR1 SGHTA, CDR2 FQGNSA. The CDR3 length is 17 residues. The CDR3 loop reads CASSLRGRVAAPYEQYF. The DNA for the CDR3 is TGTGCCAGCAGCTTAAGAGGGCGGGTAGCGGCCCCCTACGAGCAGTACTTC.

The chain has TRBV4-1 and TRBJ2-1; a possible D gene is TRBD1 (5 bases). CDR3 length equals 14 residues. CDR1 is MGHRA, CDR2 YSYEKL, per germline. The V end was cut by 4 bases, the J end by 7 bases, with 14 bases between. The CDR3 sequence is CASSRQGKGNEQFF. For the CDR3, the DNA is TGCGCCAGCAGCCGCCAAGGGAAGGGGAATGAGCAGTTCTTC.